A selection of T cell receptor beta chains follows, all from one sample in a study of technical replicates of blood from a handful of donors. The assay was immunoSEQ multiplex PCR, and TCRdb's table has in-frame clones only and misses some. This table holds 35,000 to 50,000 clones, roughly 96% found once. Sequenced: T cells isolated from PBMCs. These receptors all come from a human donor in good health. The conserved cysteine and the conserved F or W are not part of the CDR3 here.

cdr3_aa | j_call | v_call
ASSLGTGEEQY | TRBJ2-7 | TRBV13
ASSPLSGRAAYEQY | TRBJ2-7 | TRBV14
ASSDFGTGGLGQPQH | TRBJ1-5 | TRBV6-1
ASGLVLFPTGSTDTQY | TRBJ2-3 | TRBV12-5
ASMSGSSRNEQF | TRBJ2-1 | TRBV6-5
SVDRGGNTIY | TRBJ1-3 | TRBV29-1
ASSLGTGSAYEQY | TRBJ2-7 | TRBV5-1
ASSYVGPGNEQF | TRBJ2-1 | TRBV6-5
ASSLALSGRNNNEQF | TRBJ2-1 | TRBV7-2
ASSLGGGYT | TRBJ1-2 | TRBV5-4
ASSVPGSAGGYT | TRBJ1-2 | TRBV9
ASRENFSPISYEQY | TRBJ2-7 | TRBV6-1
ASSDRHEQY | TRBJ2-7 | TRBV7-9
ASSLGPLETQY | TRBJ2-5 | TRBV5-6
ASSWSGDPQGETQY | TRBJ2-5 | TRBV5-4
ASSLNLGGGTEAF | TRBJ1-1 | TRBV7-2
ASAGTSGLSSYNEQF | TRBJ2-1 | TRBV10-2
AWSVLSSGTEQY | TRBJ2-7 | TRBV30
ASSTGTGFSYEQY | TRBJ2-7 | TRBV5-1
SVGPTGAYEQY | TRBJ2-7 | TRBV29-1
ASSSTRDYGYT | TRBJ1-2 | TRBV6-6
ASSPDTEKLF | TRBJ1-4 | TRBV6-1
ASSDTGGFNTEAF | TRBJ1-1 | TRBV9
ASGPRTGDTQY | TRBJ2-3 | TRBV12-5
ASSPRWDRGGEKLF | TRBJ1-4 | TRBV5-1
ASSLGQGYGYT | TRBJ1-2 | TRBV2
ASSQSRAETQY | TRBJ2-5 | TRBV4-1
ASSLTWTSGSYEQY | TRBJ2-7 | TRBV5-4
ATGGGYSNQPQH | TRBJ1-5 | TRBV19
ASTHQLSGGDTQY | TRBJ2-3 | TRBV28
ASSVPSGGGSGANVLT | TRBJ2-6 | TRBV2
ASSLGGKGNTIY | TRBJ1-3 | TRBV27
ASRFQTNTGELF | TRBJ2-2 | TRBV4-3
ASSSPRSETSGRFEQY | TRBJ2-7 | TRBV7-9
AISTSVSSYNEQF | TRBJ2-1 | TRBV10-3
ASSTRVQGNEKLF | TRBJ1-4 | TRBV27
ASKESSYNEQF | TRBJ2-1 | TRBV6-5
ASSLDRGMGTEAF | TRBJ1-1 | TRBV27
ASSPRQGLTDTQY | TRBJ2-3 | TRBV11-3
ASSAGTGFGYT | TRBJ1-2 | TRBV9
ASSLLSTTGELF | TRBJ2-2 | TRBV27
ASSLFKTQY | TRBJ2-5 | TRBV5-1
AWRADIWSKHTQY | TRBJ2-3 | TRBV30
ASSLGGSDWTSNQPQH | TRBJ1-5 | TRBV5-6
ASSSYGTSGRNDGD | TRBJ2-3 | TRBV7-9
ASGLATSRYNEQF | TRBJ2-1 | TRBV6-1
ASSLAGTGRPEQY | TRBJ2-7 | TRBV7-9
ASSLTGGHEQY | TRBJ2-7 | TRBV7-9
ASSLGGLAFISTDTQY | TRBJ2-3 | TRBV7-9
ASSYGTGNNEQF | TRBJ2-1 | TRBV6-5
ATQGAHTEAF | TRBJ1-1 | TRBV7-9
ASSPGTEETQY | TRBJ2-5 | TRBV18
ASSEPPTGRMNTEAF | TRBJ1-1 | TRBV6-1
AWTGAGNTIY | TRBJ1-3 | TRBV30